What follows describes a single T cell receptor beta chain. No cognate antigen has been identified for it. The record has no base qualities; no much larger clone is one base away. TCRbeta CDR3 regions were amplified from genomic DNA using the immunoSEQ Assay, a bias-controlled multiplex PCR. The authors' analysis ran thus. Within the assay, amplification of reference gene primers was used to estimate how many nucleated cells each sample contained. To quantify the absolute abundance of each unique TCRbeta CDR3 rearrangement, sequence reads were collapsed and filtered. Productive Simpson clonality was computed per sample as the square root of Simpson's diversity index over productive rearrangements. Sourced from immuneACCESS, this table was stored by TCRdb with only in-frame sequences that have V and J called. A share of the clones is absent; for the studies checked, an unresolved V gene accounts for under half, and the remainder has no known explanation. V, J and clone size are taken as reported in that table, and D and trimming were inferred from the DNA itself. For this sample there are 60,000 to 80,000 clones; 84% appear just once. The ten largest clones represent more than 8% of the sample.

Each collaborating institution followed its own protocols to collect whole blood in K2EDTA tubes. For TCRbeta analysis, collaborators shipped samples as frozen whole blood, isolated PBMCs, or DNA extracted from either of those sample types. This record belongs to a study of blood T cell repertoires in COVID-19 (dated by TCRdb to 2020 to 2021). Regarding the complete study: Collaborator samples came from the United States, Italy and Spain and covered acute and convalescent phases of COVID-19. Where HLA class I and class II types were available, the types were taken from metadata supplied by the sample provider, not from assay-based typing. The prospective study material was composed of cDNA or gDNA derived from T cells, B-cell-depleted T cells, or PBMCs. Sample metadata almost always included a de-identified subject ID, COVID-19 status, age in years and sex. Deeply sampled blood TCRbeta repertoires from subjects exposed to, actively infected with, or recovered from COVID-19 were included in the dataset. The repertoires were released in a freely available public database meant as a resource for research on the immune response to SARS-CoV-2. The samples were drawn from two sources: the first 160 participants of the ongoing ImmuneRACE study, and about 1,300 subjects contributed by 6 global collaborators.

Looking up the germline V gene yields CDR1 MNHNS and CDR2 SASEGT. V and J are trimmed by 2 bases and 0 bases, and the gene matches miss 8 bases of the junction. The CDR3 has 17 amino acids, counting the end cysteine and phenylalanine. The kept DNA is CDR3 alone, 51 bases in frame from the first base. What the work shows at the level of the full study, not this receptor alone: The quantity of clinical and demographic metadata differed by source and by participant and was supplied without curation.

The specimen sequenced was peripheral blood. The source is a man aged 50 or older with active COVID-19. Here the chain combines TRBV6-1 and TRBJ2-7, and TRBD1 aligns with 9 junction nucleotides. The CDR3 reads as follows: CASSESRGTGSSYEQYF. The DNA is as follows: TGTGCCAGCAGTGAATCGCGGGGGACAGGGAGCTCCTACGAGCAGTACTTC.